The 15 T cell receptor beta chains below come from one sample, sequenced in a study of T cells after posttransplantation cyclophosphamide. A marrow graft followed busulfan-fludarabine conditioning, with cyclophosphamide on days +3 and +4. TCRdb's copy holds only in-frame clones and misses some; the assay was immunoSEQ multiplex PCR. The sample has 35,000 to 40,000 clones, about three quarters seen once. The specimen comprised CD4+ T cells sorted from blood, sampled roughly 1,900 days after a stem cell transplant with posttransplant cyclophosphamide. All receptors come from a female patient aged 40-50 years who received an allogeneic stem cell transplant from a related donor, was CMV-positive, and had no GVHD. The T cells may come from the graft donor.

This rearrangement joins TRBV6-5 to TRBJ2-1; 9 nucleotides match TRBD1. The CDR3 runs to 15 residues. Per the germline V gene, CDR1 is MNHEY and CDR2 is SVGAGI. V lost 6 bases and J lost 8; bases outside the gene matches: 11. The CDR3 spells CASRLTGGIGDEQFF. In DNA, the CDR3 is TGTGCCAGCAGACTAACAGGGGGCATAGGGGATGAGCAGTTCTTC.

The rearrangement uses TRBV9 and TRBJ1-3; perhaps TRBD1 as D (5 bases). V shed 4 bases and J shed 0 bases, with 20 bases lying between them. Germline V gene lookup returns CDR1 SGDLS and CDR2 YYNGEE. CDR3 length: 18 amino acids. The CDR3 protein is CASSTSPPDIHSGNTIYF. In DNA form, the CDR3 reads TGTGCCAGCAGCACCTCCCCTCCGGACATCCACTCTGGAAACACCATATATTTT.

The rearrangement links TRBV7-6 to TRBJ1-2; 10 bases agree with TRBD1. Germline V gene lookup returns CDR1 SGHVS and CDR2 FNYEAQ. After removal of 4 bases from V and 4 bases from J, the junction contained 6 bases not matched to a gene. The CDR3 length is 15 residues. For the CDR3, the DNA is TGTGCCAGCAGCTCCCAGGGGACAGGGGTCTATGGCTACACCTTC. Amino acids: CASSSQGTGVYGYTF.

This clone came up a few times. The chain couples TRBV6-6 to TRBJ2-2, with 9 positions matching TRBD1. V was clipped by 5 bases and J by 6 bases; unmatched bases: 7. Germline lookup yields CDR1 MNHNY and CDR2 SVGAGI (reference sequence). CDR3 length: 15 residues. The CDR3 loop reads CASSKGQGRAGELFF. In nucleotides, the CDR3 is TGTGCCAGCAGTAAAGGACAGGGGCGGGCCGGGGAGCTGTTTTTT.

This clone was observed once. The chain has TRBV19 and TRBJ2-7; TRBD1 aligns across 9 bases. With 9 bases clipped from V and 5 bases from J, the junction kept 8 bases outside the gene matches. The CDR3 is 13 amino acids. Germline assignment: CDR1 LNHDA and CDR2 SQIVND (reference sequence). CDR3 sequence: CASLPDRGHEQYF. DNA of the CDR3: TGTGCCAGCCTTCCGGACAGGGGCCACGAGCAGTACTTC.

The chain is built from TRBV10-3 and TRBJ1-3; the match to TRBD1 covers 7 bases. Trimming removed 4 bases from V and 1 base from J; junction bases left unmatched: 10. Germline CDR1 ENHRY, CDR2 SYGVKD. The CDR3 has 17 amino acids. The CDR3 is CAISAKFQGESGNTIYF. DNA of the CDR3: TGTGCCATCAGTGCCAAGTTTCAGGGGGAGTCTGGAAACACCATATATTTT.

The rearrangement uses TRBV29-1 and TRBJ1-1, with D uncertain. Looked up from germline, CDR1 is SQVTM and CDR2 is ANQGSEA. V dropped 4 bases and J dropped 11 bases, with 5 bases sitting between them. The CDR3 consists of 8 residues. CDR3 nucleotide sequence: TGCAGCGTTGGAGGGGCTTTCTTT. This sequence encodes CSVGGAFF. Full variable domain (rest looked up from reference TRBV29-1 and TRBJ1-1): SAVISQKPSRDICQRGTSLTIQCQVDSQVTMMFWYRQQPGQSLTLIATANQGSEATYESGFVIDKFPISRPNLTFSTLTVSNMSPEDSSIYLCSVGGAFFGQGTRLTVV.

V is TRBV4-1 and J is TRBJ1-4; no definite D call. The CDR3 loop spans 13 amino acids. Germline values: CDR1 MGHRA, CDR2 YSYEKL. V shed 0 bases and J shed 11 bases, with 10 bases lying between them. The CDR3 protein is CASSQESWEKLFF. Written as DNA, the CDR3 is TGCGCCAGCAGCCAAGAGTCCTGGGAGAAACTGTTTTTT.

This clone was observed a single time. The gene calls are TRBV7-9 and TRBJ2-3, with TRBD1 identical over 7 bases. The V segment lost 6 bases and the J segment 3 bases; nucleotides outside the gene matches: 6. The CDR3 runs to 14 residues. The germline V gene encodes CDR1 SEHNR and CDR2 FQNEAQ (reference sequence). CDR3 region: CASRGTALTDTQYF. CDR3 bases: TGTGCCAGCAGGGGGACAGCTTTAACAGATACGCAGTATTTT.

The CDR3 DNA follows: TGTGCCAGCTCACCTGACAGGGATACGCAGTATTTT. Its translation: CASSPDRDTQYF. The chain carries TRBV18 and TRBJ2-3; a weak D match, TRBD1 (6 bases). Germline CDR1 and CDR2: KGHSH and LQKENI. V lost 3 bases and J 6 bases, leaving 7 bases between the germline ends. CDR3 length: 12 residues. The full variable domain, rest sourced from reference TRBV18 and TRBJ2-3, is NAGVMQNPRHLVRRRGQEARLRCSPMKGHSHVYWYRQLPEEGLKFMVYLQKENIIDESGMPKERFSAEFPKEGPSILRIQQVVRGDSAAYFCASSPDRDTQYFGPGTRLTVL.

This sequence joins TRBV11-2 and TRBJ1-4; the match to TRBD1 covers 11 bases. The CDR3 loop spans 16 amino acids. Germline CDR1 and CDR2: SGHAT and FQNNGV. V was clipped by 5 bases and J by 4 bases; unmatched bases: 6. CDR3 DNA: TGTGCCAGCAGCGGAAGGGGGACAGGGGGTAATGAAAAACTGTTTTTT. It specifies CASSGRGTGGNEKLFF. Drawing the rest from reference TRBV11-2 and TRBJ1-4, the complete variable domain is EAGVAQSPRYKIIEKRQSVAFWCNPISGHATLYWYQQILGQGPKLLIQFQNNGVVDDSQLPKDRFSAERLKGVDSTLKIQPAKLEDSAVYLCASSGRGTGGNEKLFFGSGTQLSVL.

The J gene is TRBJ2-2, the V gene TRBV7-3; no firm D call. Germline CDR1 and CDR2: SGHTA and FQGTGA. The CDR3 is 13 amino acids. V was pared by 1 base and J by 4 bases, with 4 bases between. CDR3 loop: CASSLKATGELFF. The CDR3 coding sequence is TGTGCCAGCAGCTTAAAAGCCACCGGGGAGCTGTTTTTT.

The chain is built from TRBV9 and TRBJ1-2; unclear D gene. The V and J ends lost 0 bases and 1 base respectively, with 10 bases between them. CDR1 is SGDLS and CDR2 is YYNGEE in the germline V gene. This CDR3 spans 15 amino acids. The DNA for the CDR3 is TGTGCCAGCAGCGTAGGGGCCCTTGGTAACTATGGCTACACCTTC. Encoded protein: CASSVGALGNYGYTF.

The rearrangement uses TRBV7-8 and TRBJ2-7, with TRBD2 identical over 8 bases. CDR1 is SGHVS and CDR2 is FQNEAQ in the germline V gene. V lost 3 bases and J lost 7; bases outside the gene matches: 8. CDR3 length: 14 residues. This CDR3 is CASSFRGGTEEQYF. The CDR3 nucleotides are TGTGCCAGCAGCTTCCGCGGGGGGACGGAGGAGCAGTACTTC.

This chain links TRBV6-5 with TRBJ2-7, with TRBD1 as a possible D gene (6 bases). V dropped 5 bases and J dropped 6 bases, with 11 bases sitting between them. Germline CDR1 MNHEY, CDR2 SVGAGI. The CDR3 runs 12 residues. CDR3: CASSPQGTEQYF. Here the CDR3 DNA reads TGTGCCAGCAGTCCACAGGGAACCGAGCAGTACTTC.